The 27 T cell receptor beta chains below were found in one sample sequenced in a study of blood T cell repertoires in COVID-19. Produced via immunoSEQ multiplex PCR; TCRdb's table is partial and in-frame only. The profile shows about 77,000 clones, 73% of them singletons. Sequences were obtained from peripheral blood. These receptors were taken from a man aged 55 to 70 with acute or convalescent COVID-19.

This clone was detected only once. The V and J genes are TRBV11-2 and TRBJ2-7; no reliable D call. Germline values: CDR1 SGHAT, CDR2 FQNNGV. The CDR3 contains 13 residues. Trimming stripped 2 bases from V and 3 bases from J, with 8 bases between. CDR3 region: CASSLSEIYEQYV. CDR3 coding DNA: TGTGCCAGCAGCTTAAGTGAGATCTACGAGCAGTACGTC.

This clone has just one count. The chain's CDR3 is CASSPASGSIGREQYF. In DNA, the CDR3 is TGTGCCAGCTCACCGGCTAGCGGGAGTATAGGCCGAGAGCAGTACTTC. The rearrangement joins TRBV18 to TRBJ2-7; 10 bases align to TRBD2. The CDR3 contains 16 residues. Germline CDR1 KGHSH, CDR2 LQKENI. The ends lost 3 bases at V and 7 bases at J; junction bases unmatched: 12.

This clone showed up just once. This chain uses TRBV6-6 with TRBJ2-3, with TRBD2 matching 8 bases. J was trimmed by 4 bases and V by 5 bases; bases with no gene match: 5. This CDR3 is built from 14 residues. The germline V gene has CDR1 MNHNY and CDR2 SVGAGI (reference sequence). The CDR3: CASSTSGGSDTQYF. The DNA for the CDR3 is TGTGCCAGCAGTACCAGCGGGGGTTCAGATACGCAGTATTTT.

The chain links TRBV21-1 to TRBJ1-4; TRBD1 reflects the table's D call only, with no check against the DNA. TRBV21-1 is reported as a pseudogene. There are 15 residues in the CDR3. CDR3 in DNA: TGTGCCAGCCGGGATAACGGGACAAGGGGGGAAAAACTGTTTTTT. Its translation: CASRDNGTRGEKLFF.

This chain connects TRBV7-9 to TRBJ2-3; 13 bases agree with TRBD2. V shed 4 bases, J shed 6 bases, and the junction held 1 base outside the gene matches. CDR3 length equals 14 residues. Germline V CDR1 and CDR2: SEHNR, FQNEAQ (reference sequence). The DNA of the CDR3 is TGTGCCAGCAGCTCGGGACTAGCGGGGGATACGCAGTATTTT. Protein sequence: CASSSGLAGDTQYF.

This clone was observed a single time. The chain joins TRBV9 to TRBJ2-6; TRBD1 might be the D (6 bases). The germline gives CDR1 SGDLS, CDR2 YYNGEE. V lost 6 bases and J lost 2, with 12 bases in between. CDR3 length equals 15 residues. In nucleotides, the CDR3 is TGTGCCAGCACCACCGGGGACACTGGGGCCAACGTCCTGACTTTC. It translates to CASTTGDTGANVLTF.

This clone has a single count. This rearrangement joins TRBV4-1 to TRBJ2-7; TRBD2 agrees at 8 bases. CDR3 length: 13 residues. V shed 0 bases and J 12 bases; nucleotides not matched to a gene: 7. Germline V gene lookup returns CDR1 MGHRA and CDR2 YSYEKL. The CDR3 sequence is CASSQDDGRALYF. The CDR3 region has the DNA TGCGCCAGCAGCCAAGATGACGGGAGGGCCCTGTACTTC.

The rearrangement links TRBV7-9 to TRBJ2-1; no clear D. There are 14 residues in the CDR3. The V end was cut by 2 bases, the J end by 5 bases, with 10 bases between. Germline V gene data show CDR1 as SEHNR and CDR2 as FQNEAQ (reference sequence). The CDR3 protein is CASSLFGGHNEQFF. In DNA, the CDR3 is TGTGCCAGCAGCTTATTTGGCGGTCACAATGAGCAGTTCTTC.

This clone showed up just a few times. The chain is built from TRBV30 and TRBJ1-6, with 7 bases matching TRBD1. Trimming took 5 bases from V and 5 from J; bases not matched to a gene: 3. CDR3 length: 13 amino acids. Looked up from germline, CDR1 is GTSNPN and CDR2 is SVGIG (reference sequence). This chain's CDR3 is CAWQGEDNSPLHF. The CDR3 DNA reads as TGTGCCTGGCAGGGGGAAGATAATTCACCCCTCCACTTT.

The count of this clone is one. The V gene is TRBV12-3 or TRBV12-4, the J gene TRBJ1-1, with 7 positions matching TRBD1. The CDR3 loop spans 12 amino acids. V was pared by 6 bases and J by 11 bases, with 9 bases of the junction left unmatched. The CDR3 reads CASRSNRGEAFF. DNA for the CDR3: TGTGCCAGCAGATCAAACAGGGGTGAGGCTTTCTTT.

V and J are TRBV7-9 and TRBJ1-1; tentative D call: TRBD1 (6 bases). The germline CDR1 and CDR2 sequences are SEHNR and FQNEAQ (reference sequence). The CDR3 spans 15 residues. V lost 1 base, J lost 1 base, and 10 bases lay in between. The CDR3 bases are TGTGCCAGCAGCTTAGGGATGACAGGGAACACTGAAGCTTTCTTT. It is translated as CASSLGMTGNTEAFF.

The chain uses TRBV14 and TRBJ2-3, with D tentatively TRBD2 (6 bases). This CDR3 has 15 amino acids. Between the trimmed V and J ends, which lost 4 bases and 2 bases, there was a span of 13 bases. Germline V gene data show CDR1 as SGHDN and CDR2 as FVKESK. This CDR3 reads CASSLPGGTTDTQYF. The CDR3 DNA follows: TGTGCCAGCAGCCTCCCCGGGGGTACCACAGATACGCAGTATTTT.

CDR3 DNA: TGTGCCAGCAGGGCGGGAGGCGCAGCAGGTACGCAGTATTTT. This translates into CASRAGGAAGTQYF. The chain recombines TRBV2 with TRBJ2-3; 8 nucleotides line up with TRBD2. The CDR3 sequence is 14 residues long. V was clipped by 6 bases and J by 8 bases; unmatched bases: 10. CDR1 SNHLY and CDR2 FYNNEI come from the germline V gene.

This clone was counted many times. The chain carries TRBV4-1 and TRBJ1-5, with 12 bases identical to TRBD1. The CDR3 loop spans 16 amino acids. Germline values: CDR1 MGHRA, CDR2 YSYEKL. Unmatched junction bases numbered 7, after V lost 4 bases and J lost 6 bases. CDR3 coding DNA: TGCGCCAGCAGCCGCGCCGGGACAGGGGGCGGTCAGCCCCAGCATTTT. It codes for CASSRAGTGGGQPQHF.

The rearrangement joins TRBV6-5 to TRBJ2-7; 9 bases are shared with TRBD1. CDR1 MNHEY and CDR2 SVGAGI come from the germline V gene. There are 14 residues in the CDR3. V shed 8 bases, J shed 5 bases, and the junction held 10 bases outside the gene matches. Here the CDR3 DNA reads TGTGCCAGCCCACTTCGGGACAGGGACGACGAGCAGTACTTC. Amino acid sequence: CASPLRDRDDEQYF.

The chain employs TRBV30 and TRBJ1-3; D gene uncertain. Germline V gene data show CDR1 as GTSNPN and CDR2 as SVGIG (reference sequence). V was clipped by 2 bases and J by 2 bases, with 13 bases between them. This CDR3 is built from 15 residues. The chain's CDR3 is CAWSPGSGTGNTIYF. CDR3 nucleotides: TGTGCCTGGAGTCCTGGTAGCGGAACTGGAAACACCATATATTTT.

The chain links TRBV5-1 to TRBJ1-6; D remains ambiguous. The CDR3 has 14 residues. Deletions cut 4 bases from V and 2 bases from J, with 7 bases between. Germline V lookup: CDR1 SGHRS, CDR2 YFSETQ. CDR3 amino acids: CASSTETYNSPLHF. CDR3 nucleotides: TGCGCCAGCAGCACAGAAACCTATAATTCACCCCTCCACTTT.

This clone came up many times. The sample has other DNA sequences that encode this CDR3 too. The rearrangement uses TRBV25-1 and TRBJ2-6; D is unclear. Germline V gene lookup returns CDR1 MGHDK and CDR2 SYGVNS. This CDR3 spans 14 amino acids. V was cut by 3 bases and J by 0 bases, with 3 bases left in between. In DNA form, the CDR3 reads TGTGCCAGCAGTGACAACTCTGGGGCCAACGTCCTGACTTTC. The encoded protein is CASSDNSGANVLTF.

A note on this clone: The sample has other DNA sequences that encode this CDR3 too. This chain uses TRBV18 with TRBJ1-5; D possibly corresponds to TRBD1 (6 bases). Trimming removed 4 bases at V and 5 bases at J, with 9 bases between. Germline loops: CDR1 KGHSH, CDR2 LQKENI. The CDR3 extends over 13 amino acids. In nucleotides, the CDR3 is TGTGCCAGCTCACGGGCAGGGGATCAGCCCCAGCATTTT. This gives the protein CASSRAGDQPQHF.

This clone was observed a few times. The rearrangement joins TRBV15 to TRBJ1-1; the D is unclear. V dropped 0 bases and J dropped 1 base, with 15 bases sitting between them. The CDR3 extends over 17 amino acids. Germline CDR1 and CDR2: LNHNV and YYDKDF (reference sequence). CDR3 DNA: TGTGCCACCAGCAGAGATTGGGGTAGGAGGCAGAACACTGAAGCTTTCTTT. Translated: CATSRDWGRRQNTEAFF.

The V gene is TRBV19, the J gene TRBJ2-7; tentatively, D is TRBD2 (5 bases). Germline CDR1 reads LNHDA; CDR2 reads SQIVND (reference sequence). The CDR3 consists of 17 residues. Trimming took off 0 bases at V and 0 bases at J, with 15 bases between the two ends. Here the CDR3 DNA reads TGTGCCAGTAGTATAGATCTTGGAGGATCTAGCTCCTACGAGCAGTACTTC. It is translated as CASSIDLGGSSSYEQYF.

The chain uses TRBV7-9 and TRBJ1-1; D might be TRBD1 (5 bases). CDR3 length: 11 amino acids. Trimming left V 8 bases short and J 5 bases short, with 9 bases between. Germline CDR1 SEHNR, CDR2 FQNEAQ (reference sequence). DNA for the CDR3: TGTGCCAGCCAGGGACTAACTGAAGCTTTCTTT. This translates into CASQGLTEAFF.

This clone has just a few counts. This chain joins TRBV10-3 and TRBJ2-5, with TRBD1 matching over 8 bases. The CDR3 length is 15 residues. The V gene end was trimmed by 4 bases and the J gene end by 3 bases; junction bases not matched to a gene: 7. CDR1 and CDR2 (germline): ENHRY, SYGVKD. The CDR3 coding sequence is TGTGCCATCAGTGGGAAGGACAGGGTGGAAGAGACCCAGTACTTC. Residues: CAISGKDRVEETQYF.

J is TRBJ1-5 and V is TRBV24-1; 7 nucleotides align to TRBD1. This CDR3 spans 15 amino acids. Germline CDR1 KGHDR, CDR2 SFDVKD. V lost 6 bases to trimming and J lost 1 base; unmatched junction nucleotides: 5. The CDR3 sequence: CATSPAGQSNQPQHF. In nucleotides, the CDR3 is TGTGCCACCAGTCCTGCGGGACAGAGCAATCAGCCCCAGCATTTT.

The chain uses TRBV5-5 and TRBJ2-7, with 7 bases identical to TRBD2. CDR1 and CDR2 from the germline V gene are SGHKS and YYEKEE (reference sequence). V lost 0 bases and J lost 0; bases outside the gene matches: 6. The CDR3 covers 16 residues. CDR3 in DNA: TGTGCCAGCAGCTTGGTCGGGGGGTTTAGCTCCTACGAGCAGTACGTC. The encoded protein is CASSLVGGFSSYEQYV.

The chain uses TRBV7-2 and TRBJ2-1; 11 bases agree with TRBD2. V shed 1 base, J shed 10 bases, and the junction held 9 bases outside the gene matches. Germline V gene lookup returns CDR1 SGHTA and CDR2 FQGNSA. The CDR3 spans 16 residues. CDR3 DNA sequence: TGTGCCAGCAGCTTAGTGGTTAGCGGGGGGGAAAAAGAGCAGTTCTTC. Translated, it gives CASSLVVSGGEKEQFF.

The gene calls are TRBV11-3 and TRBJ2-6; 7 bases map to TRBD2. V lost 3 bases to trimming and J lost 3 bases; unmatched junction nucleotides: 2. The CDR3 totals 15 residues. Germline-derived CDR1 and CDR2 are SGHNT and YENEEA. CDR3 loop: CASSLGGYGANVLTF. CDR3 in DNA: TGTGCCAGCAGCTTGGGGGGGTATGGGGCCAACGTCCTGACTTTC.